The entry below gives a single T cell receptor (beta chain) sequence along with its context. Its specificity is not known. Sequenced by immunoSEQ multiplex PCR; TCRdb stores in-frame clones only, minus some. This sample has around 110,000 clones, with about 87% found just once. CTLA-4 blockade using ipilimumab, together with focal radiation, was received by patients with chemo-refractory metastatic non-small-cell lung cancer. The entry originates in a study of radiotherapy plus CTLA-4 blockade in lung cancer. Study details: Of the patients, 15% to 20% showed objective responses and about 30% attained disease control. Study conclusions and caveats: The best prediction of response reportedly came from early blood T cell clone dynamics, with interferon-beta. Tumor-origin TCR clones grew in blood after radiotherapy plus ipilimumab.

Sequences were derived from peripheral blood, sampled from a patient treated with radiotherapy plus ipilimumab. The receptor's source is a human donor with non-small cell lung cancer that progressed on radiotherapy plus ipilimumab.

This CDR3 reads CASSPTPVGLGYTF. CDR3 bases: TGTGCCAGCAGTCCGACCCCCGTGGGTCTTGGCTACACCTTC. This rearrangement joins TRBV27 to TRBJ1-2; D ambiguous. The CDR3 is 14 residues long. The V end lost 5 bases, the J end lost 7 bases, and 17 bases lay between the germline ends. Germline CDR1 MNHEY, CDR2 SMNVEV (reference sequence).